This T cell receptor beta chain emerged from a study of blood T cell repertoires in COVID-19. Study-level information: PBMCs, B-cell-depleted T cells, or T cells provided the cDNA or gDNA that made up the material.

V was trimmed by 6 bases and J by 6 bases, leaving 12 bases between them. This CDR3 contains 13 residues. Germline loops: CDR1 MNHEY, CDR2 SMNVEV (reference sequence). Enrollees, about 18 to 89 years old, lived in 24 US areas. Two consecutive negative NP/OP PCR tests, clearance, or resolved symptoms defined Cohort 3 recovery. In the source study's methods: Reference gene primer amplification gave nucleated cell count estimates. Only in-frame clones appear in the TCRdb table, and some are missing; sequencing was by immunoSEQ multiplex PCR. For V, J and clone size, that table is used; D and trimming come from the DNA. The sample carries fewer than 450,000 clones, about nine tenths recorded once.

V gene TRBV27 combines with J gene TRBJ2-1, with a tentative D call TRBD2 (5 bases). The clonotype originates from a man in his late teens or twenties who had recovered from COVID-19. The specimen was PBMCs or T cells enriched from blood (not recorded which). Here the CDR3 reads CASSTGIRNEQFF. DNA for the CDR3: TGTGCCAGCAGCACCGGGATTCGCAATGAGCAGTTCTTC.